This TCR beta chain was identified in a study of blood T cell repertoires in COVID-19 (dated by TCRdb to 2019 to 2021). General notes on the study: Collaborator samples came from the United States, Italy and Spain and covered acute and convalescent phases of COVID-19. The repertoires were released in a freely available public database intended as a resource for research on the immune response to SARS-CoV-2. Nearly every sample came with metadata listing a de-identified subject ID, COVID-19 status, age in years and sex. The prospective study material was composed of cDNA or gDNA derived from T cells, B-cell-depleted T cells, or PBMCs. The dataset comprised deeply sampled blood TCRbeta repertoires from subjects exposed to, actively infected with, or recovered from COVID-19. Where available, HLA class I and class II types were taken from metadata supplied by the sample provider and were not determined by assay-based typing. Samples were obtained from the ongoing ImmuneRACE study (first 160 participants) and from approximately 1,200 subjects provided by 6 global collaborators.

Measured from the cysteine to the phenylalanine, the CDR3 is 15 residues long. Only the CDR3 DNA stays, 45 bases, in frame from base 1. The V and J ends are trimmed by 4 bases and 3 bases, leaving 12 bases between them. Looking up the germline V gene (reference sequence) yields CDR1 SEHNR and CDR2 FQNEAQ. Whole blood was collected in K2EDTA tubes by collaborating institutions according to the institutions' own protocols. Collaborator samples were shipped for TCRbeta analysis as frozen whole blood, isolated PBMCs, or DNA extracted from either sample type. TCRbeta CDR3 regions were amplified from genomic DNA by means of the immunoSEQ Assay, a bias-controlled multiplex PCR. The original pipeline was this. The number of nucleated cells in each sample was estimated by amplification of reference gene primers within the assay. To quantify the absolute abundance of each unique TCRbeta CDR3 rearrangement, sequence reads were collapsed and filtered. For each sample, productive Simpson clonality was calculated as the square root of Simpson's diversity index over productive rearrangements. This immuneACCESS table, as held by TCRdb, lists in-frame sequences with V and J called but not all clones. Of the missing ones, under half trace to an unresolved V gene in checked studies; the others have no known cause. The V and J calls and clone size are taken from that table; D and trimming were inferred from the DNA. Counted in this sample were around 230,000 clones; about nine tenths of them appeared once. Roughly 0.69% of the sample belongs to the ten largest clones.

The paper as a whole reports these results and caveats: Clinical and demographic metadata were provided uncurated, with the amount varying by source and participant.

Regarding this clone: Its cognate antigen has yet to be identified. No quality values exist for individual bases; no much larger clone is one base distant.

The sample comprised peripheral blood. The sequence links TRBV7-9 to TRBJ2-2; the D region possibly corresponds to TRBD1 (6 bases align). The sequence was obtained from a man aged 35-49 years with acute or convalescent COVID-19. At the DNA level, the sequence is TGTGCCAGCAGCTATCCACAGGGTTACACCGGGGAGCTGTTTTTT. This is translated as CASSYPQGYTGELFF.